Reported below is one TCR beta chain. No antigen is known for it. The sample comes from a study of cytomegalovirus exposure and HLA in healthy donors. Trimming took 5 bases from V and 6 from J, leaving 20 bases between them. In germline, CDR1 is MNHEY, CDR2 SMNVEV (reference sequence). The CDR3 spans 17 residues. Study-level points and caveats: TCR sequences were mostly rare, though some public TCRs occurred in many donors. First-cohort TCR clusters tended to co-occur in the roughly 130 validation repertoires, a later analysis found.

The table came from immunoSEQ multiplex PCR; TCRdb's copy has only in-frame clones and leaves some out. The data hold about 140,000 clones, with 88% observed a single time. Sequencing was performed on PBMCs. The sequence came from a young woman in good health and CMV-seropositive. J is TRBJ1-6 and V is TRBV27; D unresolved. The CDR3 bases are TGTGCCAGCAGTCCCGGTATACCCCGTCGCGTTAATTCACCCCTCCACTTT. It codes for CASSPGIPRRVNSPLHF.